This T cell receptor beta chain was profiled in a study of cytomegalovirus exposure and HLA in healthy donors. Method: immunoSEQ multiplex PCR; TCRdb's copy keeps in-frame clones and lacks some. The table records some 310,000 clones, 70% to 90% of them present only once. This clone has only one observation. Antigen: not known. Study-wide findings and caveats: A list of 164 TCR beta chains associated with cytomegalovirus was given.

The receptor comes from a man aged 25-45 years in good health and CMV-seronegative. The specimen was PBMCs.

The CDR3 sequence: CASGLDPTRRTDTQYF. CDR3 DNA: TGTGCTAGTGGTTTGGACCCGACACGCCGCACAGATACGCAGTATTTT. The V and J genes are TRBV12-5 and TRBJ2-3; D is uncertain. The germline V and J ends were trimmed by 1 base and 1 base, with 12 bases remaining between them. Germline loops: CDR1 LGHNT, CDR2 FRNRAP. This CDR3 comprises 16 residues.